This TCR beta chain was found in a study of PD-1 blockade in mismatch repair-deficient tumors. Study-level background: All were previously treated, progressing patients with some twelve mismatch repair-deficient cancer types.

Every patient had mismatch repair deficiency by PCR or immunohistochemistry. The TCR-sequenced patients were a few responders to pembrolizumab. J was trimmed by 5 bases and V by 5 bases; bases with no gene match: 9. The CDR3 contains 15 residues. Germline loops: CDR1 SEHNR, CDR2 FQNEAQ (reference sequence). As concerns this clone: Its target is unknown.

Sequenced by immunoSEQ multiplex PCR; TCRdb stores in-frame clones only, minus some. The sample has about 120,000 clones, about 88% seen once. Findings and limits, study-wide: Rapid post-treatment expansion, then contraction, generally preceding radiologic response, marked tumor-resident clones.

The sequencing here drew on peripheral blood, taken almost 74 weeks after starting pembrolizumab. This chain links TRBV7-9 with TRBJ2-1, with 7 bases lining up with TRBD2. The sequence was obtained from an adult with mismatch repair-deficient cancer. CDR3 region: CASSPRGDIHNEQFF. The CDR3 nucleotides are TGTGCCAGCAGCCCACGGGGGGATATCCACAATGAGCAGTTCTTC. Supplemented by reference TRBV7-9 and TRBJ2-1, the full variable domain reads DTGVSQNPRHKITKRGQNVTFRCDPISEHNRLYWYRQTLGQGPEFLTYFQNEAQLEKSRLLSDRFSAERPKGSFSTLEIQRTEQGDSAMYLCASSPRGDIHNEQFFGPGTRLTVL.